Following are 23 T cell receptor beta chains from one sample sequenced in a study of beta chain features in type 1 diabetes. Since all of the isolated RNA was reverse transcribed, expressed TCRB transcripts were what got sequenced. The repertoire was sequenced with immunoSEQ multiplex PCR; TCRdb's copy has only in-frame clones and lacks some. Of 300,000 to 350,000 clones listed, roughly a fifth are singletons. What was sequenced was naive CD4+ T cells from blood. These receptors all stem from a woman aged 18-35 years in good health.

The chain carries TRBV5-4 and TRBJ2-7, with TRBD1 matching over 9 bases. V lost 0 bases to trimming and J lost 3 bases; unmatched junction nucleotides: 4. Per germline, CDR1 SGHNT and CDR2 YYREEE (reference sequence). This CDR3 region has 15 residues. DNA of the CDR3: TGTGCCAGCAGCTTGGCGGGGGGACAGGGCTACGAGCAGTACTTC. It specifies CASSLAGGQGYEQYF.

This clone was seen more than once but under ten times. V gene TRBV6-5 combines with J gene TRBJ2-5; a weak D match, TRBD2 (5 bases). Germline loops: CDR1 MNHEY, CDR2 SVGAGI. The CDR3 runs 13 residues. V was trimmed by 2 bases and J by 5 bases, leaving 9 bases between them. DNA of the CDR3: TGTGCCAGCAGTTACAGCGGTTGGGAGACCCAGTACTTC. It codes for CASSYSGWETQYF.

This clone was recorded a few times. One end of the junction fails to match germline, which may point to a read error. The gene calls are TRBV7-7 and TRBJ2-5; the match to TRBD1 covers 9 bases. The CDR3 has 14 amino acids. Germline lookup yields CDR1 SSHAT and CDR2 FNYEAQ (reference sequence). CDR3 residues: CASSSGTGQGSQYF. The CDR3 DNA reads TGTGCTAGCAGCTCCGGGACAGGGCAGGGCTCCCAGTACTTC.

The rearrangement joins TRBV6-1 to TRBJ1-2; D unresolved. There are 13 residues in the CDR3. Trimming shortened V by 1 base and J by 8 bases, and 11 bases separated the two germline ends. From germline, CDR1 is MNHNS and CDR2 SASEGT. CDR3 nucleotide sequence: TGTGCCAGCAGTGAAGGGAGGGCGCAGGGCTACACCTTC. Residues: CASSEGRAQGYTF.

The V gene is TRBV7-2, the J gene TRBJ2-5; 11 bases agree with TRBD2. CDR3 size: 15 residues. The germline V gene encodes CDR1 SGHTA and CDR2 FQGNSA. V shed 4 bases and J 6 bases; nucleotides not matched to a gene: 7. The CDR3 region is CASSSDSGGAKTQYF. CDR3 sequence (DNA): TGTGCCAGCAGCTCCGATAGCGGGGGGGCAAAGACCCAGTACTTC.

This clone was counted between two and nine times. J is TRBJ2-3 and V is TRBV6-5, with 8 bases fitting TRBD1. Germline CDR1 and CDR2: MNHEY and SVGAGI. Trimming removed 7 bases from V and 3 bases from J; junction bases left unmatched: 3. The length of the CDR3 is 13 residues. CDR3 bases: TGTGCCAGCAAGACAGGGGAAACAGATACGCAGTATTTT. It codes for CASKTGETDTQYF.

The chain carries TRBV5-6 and TRBJ1-5; 7 bases align to TRBD1. Germline loops: CDR1 SGHDT, CDR2 YYEEEE. There are 15 residues in the CDR3. V lost 0 bases and J lost 4; bases outside the gene matches: 4. This chain's CDR3 is CASSLVAGGNQPQHF. In DNA form, the CDR3 reads TGTGCCAGCAGCTTGGTGGCAGGGGGAAATCAGCCCCAGCATTTT.

In this sample, this clone turned up a few times. The V gene is TRBV7-8, the J gene TRBJ2-2; tentatively, D is TRBD1 (6 bases). Germline CDR1 reads SGHVS; CDR2 reads FQNEAQ. V dropped 6 bases and J dropped 4 bases, with 15 bases sitting between them. The CDR3 extends over 15 amino acids. The CDR3 loop is CASSFRGRGTGELFF. Here the CDR3 DNA reads TGTGCCAGCAGTTTCAGGGGTCGCGGCACCGGGGAGCTGTTTTTT.

The chain recombines TRBV4-2 with TRBJ1-6; D call uncertain. V was pared by 0 bases and J by 4 bases, with 25 bases between. Germline V gene data show CDR1 as LGHNA and CDR2 as YNFKEQ. There are 21 residues in the CDR3. The CDR3 nucleotides are TGTGCCAGCAGCCAAGAGGACGAAAGGAGGAGAGGGAAGACGTATAATTCACCCCTCCACTTT. Encoded protein: CASSQEDERRRGKTYNSPLHF.

This clone has more than one count but fewer than ten. The chain couples TRBV30 to TRBJ2-5; D remains ambiguous. V lost 5 bases to trimming and J lost 5 bases, with 12 bases between them. CDR3 length: 12 residues. The germline CDR1 and CDR2 sequences are GTSNPN and SVGIG (reference sequence). CDR3 DNA sequence: TGTGCCTGGGGTGGAACATTCGAGACCCAGTACTTC. Translating it yields CAWGGTFETQYF.

This clone was counted only a few times. The chain is built from TRBV7-2 and TRBJ2-3, with a weak D call TRBD1 (6 bases). The V gene lost 1 base and the J gene lost 8 bases, with 13 bases spanning the gap. This CDR3 is built from 14 residues. Germline CDR1 is SGHTA and CDR2 is FQGNSA. CDR3 DNA sequence: TGTGCCAGCAGCTTAGGACAGGCTACGGGTACGCAGTATTTT. This sequence encodes CASSLGQATGTQYF.

This clone was seen only a few times. The V gene is TRBV2, the J gene TRBJ2-7, with a tentative D call TRBD1 (6 bases). The CDR3 loop spans 14 amino acids. Germline CDR1 reads SNHLY; CDR2 reads FYNNEI. The ends were cut back, 6 bases at V and 0 bases at J, with 12 bases in the middle. This CDR3 reads CASRQGRGSYEQYF. The CDR3, as DNA: TGTGCCAGCAGACAGGGACGGGGCTCCTACGAGCAGTACTTC.

This clone was found a few times. The chain couples TRBV27 to TRBJ2-7, with a weak D call TRBD2 (6 bases). The CDR3 contains 15 residues. V gave up 8 bases and J gave up 1 base, with 18 bases separating them. Germline assignment: CDR1 MNHEY and CDR2 SMNVEV (reference sequence). Here the CDR3 DNA reads TGTGCCAGCGGTCATGTTCGGAGGGATTCCTACGAGCAGTACTTC. Protein product: CASGHVRRDSYEQYF.

This chain connects TRBV5-1 to TRBJ2-7; 13 positions match TRBD2. The germline V gene has CDR1 SGHRS and CDR2 YFSETQ. V lost 4 bases to trimming and J lost 2 bases; unmatched junction nucleotides: 3. The CDR3 sequence is 15 residues long. CDR3 loop: CASSMGLAGTYEQYF. The CDR3 DNA is TGCGCCAGCAGCATGGGACTAGCGGGGACCTACGAGCAGTACTTC.

The chain employs TRBV9 and TRBJ2-1, with 12 bases that match TRBD2. CDR3 size: 15 residues. V lost 4 bases, J lost 9 bases, and 8 bases stayed unmatched. The germline gives CDR1 SGDLS, CDR2 YYNGEE. CDR3 bases: TGTGCCAGCAGCACCCGACTAGCGGGAGTTGGTGAGCAGTTCTTC. Its protein is CASSTRLAGVGEQFF.

This clone has only a few counts. The V and J genes are TRBV7-3 and TRBJ2-1, with 8 positions matching TRBD1. The CDR3 is 14 amino acids. The V segment lost 5 bases and the J segment 7 bases; nucleotides outside the gene matches: 7. Germline V gene data show CDR1 as SGHTA and CDR2 as FQGTGA. CDR3: CASSPDRGGNEQFF. In nucleotides, the CDR3 is TGTGCCAGCAGCCCCGACAGGGGTGGTAATGAGCAGTTCTTC.

This chain uses TRBV27 with TRBJ2-7, with 11 bases matching TRBD2. The CDR3 runs to 15 residues. The V segment lost 2 bases and the J segment 4 bases; nucleotides outside the gene matches: 4. The germline V gene has CDR1 MNHEY and CDR2 SMNVEV (reference sequence). CDR3 loop: CASSLTGTSGYEQYF. CDR3 sequence (DNA): TGTGCCAGCAGTTTAACCGGGACTAGCGGTTACGAGCAGTACTTC.

This clone was counted between two and nine times. This sequence joins TRBV7-9 and TRBJ2-1; 15 nucleotides align to TRBD2. Germline values: CDR1 SEHNR, CDR2 FQNEAQ (reference sequence). The J segment lost 0 bases and the V segment lost 4 bases, leaving 7 bases of the junction unmatched. The CDR3 sequence is 19 residues long. The CDR3 DNA reads TGTGCCAGCAGCTCACAAGGACTAGCGGGGGGGAGCTCCTACAATGAGCAGTTCTTC. This translates into CASSSQGLAGGSSYNEQFF. Full variable domain (rest looked up from reference TRBV7-9 and TRBJ2-1): DTGVSQNPRHKITKRGQNVTFRCDPISEHNRLYWYRQTLGQGPEFLTYFQNEAQLEKSRLLSDRFSAERPKGSFSTLEIQRTEQGDSAMYLCASSSQGLAGGSSYNEQFFGPGTRLTVL.

V usage is TRBV11-2 and J usage is TRBJ2-1, with 9 bases lining up with TRBD2. V gave up 2 bases and J gave up 2 bases; unmatched junction bases: 10. The CDR3 is 18 amino acids. CDR1 SGHAT and CDR2 FQNNGV come from the germline V gene. The CDR3 DNA reads as TGTGCCAGCAGCTTACGGAGTAGCGGGAGAAGTCCCTACAATGAGCAGTTCTTC. This translates into CASSLRSSGRSPYNEQFF.

The chain combines TRBV11-2 with TRBJ2-5; 7 positions match TRBD1. CDR1 and CDR2 from the germline V gene are SGHAT and FQNNGV. This CDR3 has 13 amino acids. V lost 5 bases, J lost 2 bases, and 2 bases stayed unmatched. CDR3 residues: CASSRDRQETQYF. The CDR3 coding sequence is TGTGCCAGCAGCCGGGACAGACAAGAGACCCAGTACTTC.

The chain uses TRBV2 and TRBJ1-5; no definite D call. This CDR3 region has 14 residues. The V end lost 5 bases, the J end lost 3 bases, and 11 bases lay between the germline ends. In germline, CDR1 is SNHLY, CDR2 FYNNEI. CDR3 sequence reads: CASSTDGDNQPQHF. CDR3 nucleotides: TGTGCCAGCAGTACCGACGGGGACAATCAGCCCCAGCATTTT. Full variable domain (missing parts from reference TRBV2 and TRBJ1-5): EPEVTQTPSHQVTQMGQEVILRCVPISNHLYFYWYRQILGQKVEFLVSFYNNEISEKSEIFDDQFSVERPDGSNFTLKIRSTKLEDSAMYFCASSTDGDNQPQHFGDGTRLSIL.

This clone was seen a few times. The chain uses TRBV13 and TRBJ2-3; 10 nucleotides line up with TRBD2. Germline V lookup: CDR1 PRHDT, CDR2 FYEKMQ (reference sequence). CDR3 length: 16 residues. J gave up 2 bases and V 5 bases, and 7 bases lay outside the gene matches. CDR3 residues: CASSPRTSGDTDTQYF. In DNA form, the CDR3 reads TGTGCCAGCAGCCCCAGGACTAGCGGAGACACAGATACGCAGTATTTT.

This clone was seen a handful of times. The chain combines TRBV5-1 with TRBJ1-1, with D uncertain. V lost 1 base to trimming and J lost 2 bases, with 12 bases between them. Looked up from germline, CDR1 is SGHRS and CDR2 is YFSETQ. This CDR3 is built from 15 residues. The CDR3 DNA follows: TGCGCCAGCAGCTTGATTCGGGGTGGCAACACTGAAGCTTTCTTT. This translates into CASSLIRGGNTEAFF.